A single sample gave rise to the 5 T cell receptor beta chains below, sequenced in a study of early T cells in non-severe SARS-CoV-2 infection. Via MiXCR, TCRdb re-called the 5' RACE reads, giving one row per CDR3 protein. The top ten clones hold about 10% of a sample with around 12,000 distinct CDR3 sequences, 4.8% of them seen once. The sequenced sample was whole blood. These receptors were collected from an adult who was a healthcare worker with PCR-confirmed SARS-CoV-2 infection or an uninfected control (not recorded which).

The chain recombines TRBV5-4 with TRBJ1-4, with D uncertain. The V end lost 4 bases, the J end lost 0 bases, and 10 bases lay between the germline ends. The CDR3 extends over 15 amino acids. Germline assignment: CDR1 SGHNT and CDR2 YYREEE (reference sequence). The CDR3 protein is CASSPNTATNEKLFF. The DNA for the CDR3 is TGTGCCAGCAGCCCAAACACGGCAACTAATGAAAAACTGTTTTTT.

This clonotype has ten or more counts. V is TRBV5-1 and J is TRBJ2-7; D might be TRBD2 (6 bases). Trimming took 2 bases from V and 7 from J, leaving 19 bases between them. The length of the CDR3 is 15 residues. Germline V gene sequence: CDR1 SGHRS, CDR2 YFSETQ. The CDR3 here is CASSFASGTAEEQYF. In DNA form, the CDR3 reads TGCGCCAGCAGCTTTGCGTCAGGGACTGCGGAGGAGCAGTACTTC.

This clonotype was seen only a few times. This rearrangement joins TRBV4-2 to TRBJ1-4; D remains ambiguous. This CDR3 comprises 12 residues. From germline, CDR1 is LGHNA and CDR2 YNFKEQ. V was shortened by 0 bases and J by 7 bases, with 3 bases between the two germline ends. DNA of the CDR3: TGTGCCAGCAGCCAAGATCGTGAAAAACTGTTTTTT. It yields the protein CASSQDREKLFF.

Ten or more counts support this clonotype. The chain links TRBV4-2 to TRBJ2-5, with D uncertain. Germline CDR1 LGHNA, CDR2 YNFKEQ. V lost 1 base to trimming and J lost 10 bases, with 13 bases between them. There are 13 residues in the CDR3. The CDR3 DNA reads as TGTGCCAGCAGCCAAGGGGCTCAATTGGACCAGTACTTC. It yields the protein CASSQGAQLDQYF.

Many counts were recorded for this clonotype. The chain uses TRBV11-2 and TRBJ2-3, with TRBD2 as a possible D gene (6 bases). Between the trimmed V and J ends, which lost 2 bases and 2 bases, there was a span of 26 bases. This CDR3 spans 20 amino acids. Germline V gene data show CDR1 as SGHAT and CDR2 as FQNNGV. CDR3 protein: CASSLFGDFLGDSPTDTQYF. The CDR3 DNA is TGTGCCAGCAGCTTATTTGGGGACTTCCTAGGGGACTCTCCCACAGATACGCAGTATTTT.